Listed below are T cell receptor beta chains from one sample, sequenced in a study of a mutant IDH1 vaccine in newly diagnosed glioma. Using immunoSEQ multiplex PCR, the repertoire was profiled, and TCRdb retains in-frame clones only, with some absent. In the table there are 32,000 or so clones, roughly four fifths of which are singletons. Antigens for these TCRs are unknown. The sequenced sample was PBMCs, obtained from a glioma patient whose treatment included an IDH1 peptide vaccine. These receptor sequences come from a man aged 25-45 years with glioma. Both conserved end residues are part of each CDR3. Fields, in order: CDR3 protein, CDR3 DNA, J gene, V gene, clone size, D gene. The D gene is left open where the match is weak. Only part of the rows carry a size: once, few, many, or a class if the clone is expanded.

CASSVGGPDTQYF	TGTGCCAGCAGCGTGGGCGGGCCAGATACGCAGTATTTT	TRBJ2-3	TRBV9	-	-
CASRKQAGSSYNEQFF	TGCGCCAGCAGAAAACAAGCGGGTAGCTCCTACAATGAGCAGTTCTTC	TRBJ2-1	TRBV5-1	-	-
CASRGPSNTGELFF	TGCGCCAGCAGGGGACCGTCGAACACCGGGGAGCTGTTTTTT	TRBJ2-2	TRBV10-1	-	-
CASSEKGQGLFPNTGELFF	TGTGCCAGCAGTGAGAAGGGACAGGGGTTATTCCCGAACACCGGGGAGCTGTTTTTT	TRBJ2-2	TRBV6-1	-	TRBD1
CASSQPGTGGSYEQYF	TGCGCCAGCAGTCAACCCGGGACAGGGGGCTCCTACGAGCAGTACTTC	TRBJ2-7	TRBV23-1	few	TRBD1
CASSLPTGNEQFF	TGTGCCAGCAGCTTGCCGACAGGGAATGAGCAGTTCTTC	TRBJ2-1	TRBV5-5	-	TRBD1
CASSVRQGDTIYF	TGTGCCAGTAGTGTCCGACAGGGCGACACCATATATTTT	TRBJ1-3	TRBV19	-	TRBD1
CASSLVGTREQYF	TGTGCCAGCAGTTTAGTGGGGACGCGCGAGCAGTACTTC	TRBJ2-7	TRBV28	-	-
CASSRFGPREQPQHF	TGCGCCAGCAGTCGATTCGGCCCCAGGGAACAGCCCCAGCATTTT	TRBJ1-5	TRBV10-1	medium-sized	-
CARSGGLAAYEQYF	TGTGCCAGAAGCGGAGGACTAGCGGCCTACGAGCAGTACTTC	TRBJ2-7	TRBV5-3	-	TRBD2
CASSIDIGGQPNTGELFF	TGTGCCAGTAGTATAGATATTGGGGGACAGCCGAACACCGGGGAGCTGTTTTTT	TRBJ2-2	TRBV19	once	TRBD1
CASSPPEQGETQYF	TGTGCCAGCAGCCCTCCGGAGCAGGGCGAGACCCAGTACTTC	TRBJ2-5	TRBV5-4	once	-
CASSLPINEQFF	TGTGCCAGCAGCTTACCAATAAATGAGCAGTTCTTC	TRBJ2-1	TRBV7-2	-	-
CASISGQSGANVLTF	TGTGCCAGTATTTCGGGACAGTCTGGGGCCAACGTCCTGACTTTC	TRBJ2-6	TRBV19	-	TRBD1
CASSQYQETQYF	TGTGCCAGCTCACAGTACCAAGAGACCCAGTACTTC	TRBJ2-5	TRBV18	-	-
CASSPAPGRQETQYF	TGCGCCAGCAGCCCTGCCCCGGGAAGGCAAGAGACCCAGTACTTC	TRBJ2-5	TRBV5-1	-	-
CASSIPQQVIYGYTF	TGTGCCAGTAGTATTCCCCAACAGGTTATCTATGGCTACACCTTC	TRBJ1-2	TRBV19	few	-
CASSLRGQENEKLFF	TGTGCCAGCAGCCTCCGCGGGCAAGAGAATGAAAAACTGTTTTTT	TRBJ1-4	TRBV5-6	-	-
CASRRGGGRGTEAFF	TGTGCCAGCAGGAGAGGCGGGGGGCGAGGCACTGAAGCTTTCTTT	TRBJ1-1	TRBV5-5	-	-
CASSQGTGDVVNQPQHF	TGCGCCAGCAGCCAAGGGACAGGGGATGTCGTAAATCAGCCCCAGCATTTT	TRBJ1-5	TRBV5-1	few	TRBD1
CASSVGGTGNTIYF	TGTGCCAGCAGCGTAGGTGGCACTGGAAACACCATATATTTT	TRBJ1-3	TRBV9	-	-
CASTYPTGEITEAFF	TGTGCCAGCACCTACCCTACAGGGGAGATCACTGAAGCTTTCTTT	TRBJ1-1	TRBV2	-	TRBD1
CASSYPGSSTDTQYF	TGCGCCAGCAGCTACCCAGGGTCAAGCACAGATACGCAGTATTTT	TRBJ2-3	TRBV4-1	-	-
CASSLLAPIDGYTF	TGTGCCAGCAGCTTGTTGGCCCCCATTGACGGCTACACCTTC	TRBJ1-2	TRBV5-6	-	-
CASSQNRGGNEKLFF	TGTGCCAGCAGCCAGAACAGGGGGGGGAATGAAAAACTGTTTTTT	TRBJ1-4	TRBV7-2	few	TRBD1
CASSPWGGAGNTIYF	TGTGCCAGCAGCCCTTGGGGAGGGGCTGGAAACACCATATATTTT	TRBJ1-3	TRBV9	-	-
CASSLAVSQETQYF	TGTGCCAGCAGCTTGGCCGTCAGCCAAGAGACCCAGTACTTC	TRBJ2-5	TRBV5-4	-	-
CASSLGTPNSGANVLTF	TGTGCCAGCAGCCTAGGGACACCGAACTCTGGGGCCAACGTCCTGACTTTC	TRBJ2-6	TRBV7-2	once	-
CASSLLRGGGTDTQYF	TGTGCCAGCAGTTTATTGCGCGGGGGGGGCACAGATACGCAGTATTTT	TRBJ2-3	TRBV27	-	TRBD2
CASSAGTAIANTEAFF	TGTGCCAGCAGTGCCGGGACAGCGATAGCTAACACTGAAGCTTTCTTT	TRBJ1-1	TRBV6-1	-	TRBD1